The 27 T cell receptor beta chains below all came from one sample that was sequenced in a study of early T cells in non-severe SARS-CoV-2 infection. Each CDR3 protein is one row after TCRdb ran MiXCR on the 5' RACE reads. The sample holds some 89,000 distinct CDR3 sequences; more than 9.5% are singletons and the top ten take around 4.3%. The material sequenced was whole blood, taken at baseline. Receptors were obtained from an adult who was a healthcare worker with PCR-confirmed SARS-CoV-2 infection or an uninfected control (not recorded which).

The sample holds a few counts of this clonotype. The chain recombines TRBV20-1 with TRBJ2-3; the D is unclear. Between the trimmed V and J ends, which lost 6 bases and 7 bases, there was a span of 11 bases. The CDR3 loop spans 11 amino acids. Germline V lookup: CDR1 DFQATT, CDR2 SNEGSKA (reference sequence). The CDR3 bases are TGCAGTGCCAACGCATACAATACGCAGTATTTT. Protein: CSANAYNTQYF.

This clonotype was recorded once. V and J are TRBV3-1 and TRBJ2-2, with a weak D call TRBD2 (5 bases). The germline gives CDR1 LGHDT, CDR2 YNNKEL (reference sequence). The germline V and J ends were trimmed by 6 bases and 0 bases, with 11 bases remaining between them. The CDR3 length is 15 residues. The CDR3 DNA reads TGTGCCAGCAGACGAGCGGCCTCGAACACCGGGGAGCTGTTTTTT. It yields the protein CASRRAASNTGELFF.

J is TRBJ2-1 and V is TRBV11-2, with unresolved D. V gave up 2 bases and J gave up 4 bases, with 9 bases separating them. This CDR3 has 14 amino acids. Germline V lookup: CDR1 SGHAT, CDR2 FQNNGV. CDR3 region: CASSLSMEYNEQFF. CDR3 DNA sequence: TGTGCCAGCAGCTTAAGTATGGAATACAATGAGCAGTTCTTC.

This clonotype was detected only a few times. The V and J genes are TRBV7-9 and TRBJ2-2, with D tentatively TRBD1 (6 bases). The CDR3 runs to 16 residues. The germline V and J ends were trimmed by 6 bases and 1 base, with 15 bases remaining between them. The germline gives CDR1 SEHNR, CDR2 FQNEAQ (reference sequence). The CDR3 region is CASSSELDRNTGELFF. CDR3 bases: TGTGCCAGCAGTTCCGAACTGGACAGGAACACCGGGGAGCTGTTTTTT.

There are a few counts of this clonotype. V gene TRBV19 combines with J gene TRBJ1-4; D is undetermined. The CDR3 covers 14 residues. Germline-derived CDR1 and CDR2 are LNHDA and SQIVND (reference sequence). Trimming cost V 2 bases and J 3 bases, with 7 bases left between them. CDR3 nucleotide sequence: TGTGCCAGTAGTATACAGGCGTCTAATGAAAAACTGTTTTTT. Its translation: CASSIQASNEKLFF. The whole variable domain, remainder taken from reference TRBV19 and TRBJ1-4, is DGGITQSPKYLFRKEGQNVTLSCEQNLNHDAMYWYRQDPGQGLRLIYYSQIVNDFQKGDIAEGYSVSREKKESFPLTVTSAQKNPTAFYLCASSIQASNEKLFFGSGTQLSVL.

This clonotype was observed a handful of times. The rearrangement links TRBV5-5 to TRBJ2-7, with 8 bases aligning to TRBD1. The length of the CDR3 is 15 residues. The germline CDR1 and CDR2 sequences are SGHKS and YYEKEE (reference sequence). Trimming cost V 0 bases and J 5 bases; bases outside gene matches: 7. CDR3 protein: CASSLALGQGHEQYF. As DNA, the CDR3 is TGTGCCAGCAGCTTGGCCCTTGGACAGGGCCACGAGCAGTACTTC.

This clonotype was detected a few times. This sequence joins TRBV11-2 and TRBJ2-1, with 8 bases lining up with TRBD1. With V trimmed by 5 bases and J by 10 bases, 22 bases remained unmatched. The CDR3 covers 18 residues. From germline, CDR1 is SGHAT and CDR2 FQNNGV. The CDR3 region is CASSLKGRDRPLGNEQFF. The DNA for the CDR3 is TGTGCCAGCAGCCTAAAGGGGCGGGACAGGCCCCTTGGCAACGAGCAGTTCTTC.

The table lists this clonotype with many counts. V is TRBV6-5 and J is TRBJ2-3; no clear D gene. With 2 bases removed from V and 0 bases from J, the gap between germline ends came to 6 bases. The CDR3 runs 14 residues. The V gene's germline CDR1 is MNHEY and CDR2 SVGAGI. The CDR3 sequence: CASSYQASTDTQYF. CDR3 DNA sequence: TGTGCCAGCAGTTACCAGGCTAGCACAGATACGCAGTATTTT.

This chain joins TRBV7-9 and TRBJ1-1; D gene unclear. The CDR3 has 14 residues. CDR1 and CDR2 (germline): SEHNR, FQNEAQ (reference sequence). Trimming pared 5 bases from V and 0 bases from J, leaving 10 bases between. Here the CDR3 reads CASSPPSVNTEAFF. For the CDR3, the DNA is TGTGCCAGCAGCCCTCCATCGGTGAACACTGAAGCTTTCTTT.

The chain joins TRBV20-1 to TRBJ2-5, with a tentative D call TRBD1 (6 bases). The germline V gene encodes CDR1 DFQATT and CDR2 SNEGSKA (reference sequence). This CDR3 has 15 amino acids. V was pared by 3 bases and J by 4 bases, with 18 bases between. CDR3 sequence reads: CSASTGQRGRETQYF. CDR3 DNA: TGCAGTGCTAGCACAGGGCAAAGAGGGCGAGAGACCCAGTACTTC.

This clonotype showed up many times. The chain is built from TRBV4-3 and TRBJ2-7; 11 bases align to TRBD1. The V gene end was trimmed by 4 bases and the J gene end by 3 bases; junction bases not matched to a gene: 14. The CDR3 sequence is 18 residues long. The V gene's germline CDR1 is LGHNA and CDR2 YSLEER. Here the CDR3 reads CASSPSGHSGQGGYEQYF. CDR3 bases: TGCGCCAGCAGCCCTAGCGGCCACTCGGGACAGGGGGGCTACGAGCAGTACTTC.

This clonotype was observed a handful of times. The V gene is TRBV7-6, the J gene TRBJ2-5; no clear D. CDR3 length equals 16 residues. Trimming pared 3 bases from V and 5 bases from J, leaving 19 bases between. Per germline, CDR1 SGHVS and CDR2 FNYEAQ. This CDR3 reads CASSFSSLDLGETQYF. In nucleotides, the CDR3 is TGTGCCAGCAGCTTTTCCAGCCTCGACCTCGGGGAGACCCAGTACTTC.

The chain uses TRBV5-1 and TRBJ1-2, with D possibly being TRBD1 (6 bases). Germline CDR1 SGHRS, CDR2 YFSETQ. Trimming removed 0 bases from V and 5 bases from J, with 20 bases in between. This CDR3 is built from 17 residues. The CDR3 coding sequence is TGCGCCAGCAGCTTGGATTCGGGACAACCAACCATTTATGGCTACACCTTC. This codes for CASSLDSGQPTIYGYTF.

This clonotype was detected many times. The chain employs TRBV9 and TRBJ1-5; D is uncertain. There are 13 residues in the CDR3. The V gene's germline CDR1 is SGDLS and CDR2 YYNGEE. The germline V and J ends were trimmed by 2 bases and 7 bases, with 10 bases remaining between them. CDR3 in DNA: TGTGCCAGCAGCGTCTCGGGGAACCAGCCCCAGCATTTT. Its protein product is CASSVSGNQPQHF.

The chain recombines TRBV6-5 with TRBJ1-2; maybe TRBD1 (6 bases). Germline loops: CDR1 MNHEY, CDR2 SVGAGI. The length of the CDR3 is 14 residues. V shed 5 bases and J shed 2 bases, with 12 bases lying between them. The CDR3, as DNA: TGTGCCAGCAGTCGGGACAAGAGAAACTATGGCTACACCTTC. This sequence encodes CASSRDKRNYGYTF.

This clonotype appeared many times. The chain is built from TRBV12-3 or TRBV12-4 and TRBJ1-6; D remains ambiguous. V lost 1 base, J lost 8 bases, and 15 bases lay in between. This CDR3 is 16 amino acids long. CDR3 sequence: CASSLGQLGYDSPLHF. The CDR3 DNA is TGTGCCAGCAGTTTAGGTCAGCTAGGTTATGATTCACCCCTCCACTTT.

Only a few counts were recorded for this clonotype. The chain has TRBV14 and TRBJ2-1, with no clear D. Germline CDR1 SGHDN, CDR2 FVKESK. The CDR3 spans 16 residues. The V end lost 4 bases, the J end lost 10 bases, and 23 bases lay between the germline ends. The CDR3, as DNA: TGTGCCAGCAGCCGAGACCGGGTAGCTACCTTAAGCGAGCAGTTCTTC. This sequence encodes CASSRDRVATLSEQFF.

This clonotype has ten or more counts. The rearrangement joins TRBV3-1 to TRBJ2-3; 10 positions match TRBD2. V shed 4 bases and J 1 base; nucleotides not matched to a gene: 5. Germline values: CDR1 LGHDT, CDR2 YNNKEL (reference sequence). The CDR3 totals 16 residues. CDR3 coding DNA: TGTGCCAGCAGCCCGTCTAGCGGGGGTGGCACAGATACGCAGTATTTT. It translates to CASSPSSGGGTDTQYF.

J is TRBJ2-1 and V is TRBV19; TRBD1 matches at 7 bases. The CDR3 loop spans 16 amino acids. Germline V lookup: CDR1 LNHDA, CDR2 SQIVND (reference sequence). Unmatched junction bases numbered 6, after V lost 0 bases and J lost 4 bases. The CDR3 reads CASSIDAGQVYNEQFF. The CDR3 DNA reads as TGTGCCAGTAGTATAGATGCCGGACAGGTATACAATGAGCAGTTCTTC. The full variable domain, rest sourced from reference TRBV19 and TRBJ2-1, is DGGITQSPKYLFRKEGQNVTLSCEQNLNHDAMYWYRQDPGQGLRLIYYSQIVNDFQKGDIAEGYSVSREKKESFPLTVTSAQKNPTAFYLCASSIDAGQVYNEQFFGPGTRLTVL.

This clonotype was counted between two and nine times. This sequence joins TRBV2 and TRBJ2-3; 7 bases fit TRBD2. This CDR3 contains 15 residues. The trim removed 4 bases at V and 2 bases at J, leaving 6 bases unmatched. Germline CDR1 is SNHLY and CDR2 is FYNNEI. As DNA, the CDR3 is TGTGCCAGCAGTGGGGGGGAGGGACTCACAGATACGCAGTATTTT. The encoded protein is CASSGGEGLTDTQYF.

This CDR3 reads CASSQDSRGIYGYTF. The CDR3 DNA sequence: TGTGCCAGCAGCCAAGATAGCCGGGGAATCTATGGCTACACCTTC. The chain combines TRBV14 with TRBJ1-2; D not resolved. Trimming took 0 bases from V and 4 from J, leaving 12 bases between them. The germline V gene encodes CDR1 SGHDN and CDR2 FVKESK. The CDR3 has 15 residues.

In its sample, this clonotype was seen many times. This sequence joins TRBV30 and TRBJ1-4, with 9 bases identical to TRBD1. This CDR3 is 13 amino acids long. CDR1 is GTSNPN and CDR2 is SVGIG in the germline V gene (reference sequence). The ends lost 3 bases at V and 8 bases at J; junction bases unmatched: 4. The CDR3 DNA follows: TGTGCCTGGAGAAATACAGGGGGCGAAAAACTGTTTTTT. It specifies CAWRNTGGEKLFF.

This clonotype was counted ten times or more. The chain's CDR3 is CAISERQGRSSYEQYF. The CDR3 nucleotides are TGTGCCATCAGTGAGAGGCAGGGACGGAGCTCCTACGAGCAGTACTTC. V is TRBV10-3 and J is TRBJ2-7; D is tentatively TRBD1 or TRBD2 (5 bases each). V was clipped by 2 bases and J by 0 bases, with 14 bases between them. The CDR3 totals 16 residues. The germline CDR1 and CDR2 sequences are ENHRY and SYGVKD.

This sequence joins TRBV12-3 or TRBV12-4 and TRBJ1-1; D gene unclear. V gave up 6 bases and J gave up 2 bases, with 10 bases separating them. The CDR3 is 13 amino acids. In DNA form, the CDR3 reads TGTGCCAGCAGGCTGGGATCCAACACTGAAGCTTTCTTT. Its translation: CASRLGSNTEAFF.

Here the CDR3 reads CSAREFGGGGNSPLHF. CDR3 nucleotides: TGCAGTGCTAGAGAGTTCGGAGGGGGTGGTAATTCACCCCTCCACTTT. V and J are TRBV20-1 and TRBJ1-6; possible D gene TRBD1, 6 bases. The V and J ends lost 0 bases and 6 bases respectively, with 15 bases between them. CDR1 and CDR2 (germline): DFQATT, SNEGSKA (reference sequence). The CDR3 loop spans 16 amino acids.

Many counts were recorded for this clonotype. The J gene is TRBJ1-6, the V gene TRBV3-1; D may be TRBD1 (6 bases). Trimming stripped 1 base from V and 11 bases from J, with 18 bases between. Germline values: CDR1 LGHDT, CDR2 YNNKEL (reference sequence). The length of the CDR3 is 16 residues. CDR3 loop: CASSQGLGRGGAPLHF. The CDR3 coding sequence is TGTGCCAGCAGCCAAGGATTAGGCAGGGGAGGGGCACCCCTCCACTTT.

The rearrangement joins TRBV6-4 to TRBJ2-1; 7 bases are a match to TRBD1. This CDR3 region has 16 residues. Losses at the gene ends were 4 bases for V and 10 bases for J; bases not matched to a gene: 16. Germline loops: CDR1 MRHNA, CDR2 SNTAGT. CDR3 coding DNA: TGTGCCAGCAGTGCCTCGACAGGGCCAACCTCCGGCGAGCAGTTCTTC. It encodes CASSASTGPTSGEQFF.